Listed here are 8 T cell receptor beta chains from one sample, sequenced in a study of cytomegalovirus exposure and HLA in healthy donors. In the PCR, 60 Vbeta and 13 Jbeta primers were used. Here immunoSEQ multiplex PCR was the method, and the copy in TCRdb shows in-frame clones only, minus some. The sample includes about 160,000 clones, more than 60% of them seen just once. The sample taken for sequencing was PBMCs. These receptors were obtained from a man aged 40-49 years in good health and CMV-seronegative.

This rearrangement joins TRBV4-1 to TRBJ2-1, with TRBD2 identical over 7 bases. Trimming removed 8 bases from V and 6 bases from J; junction bases left unmatched: 10. From germline, CDR1 is MGHRA and CDR2 YSYEKL. There are 14 residues in the CDR3. The CDR3 nucleotides are TGCGCCAGCGGGACGGGGGGTCTCCCCAATGAGCAGTTCTTC. It encodes CASGTGGLPNEQFF.

There are a few counts of this clone. The V gene is TRBV6-1, the J gene TRBJ1-5; D gene unclear. Germline V CDR1 and CDR2: MNHNS, SASEGT. CDR3 length: 15 amino acids. Trimming took off 0 bases at V and 4 bases at J, with 10 bases between the two ends. Written as DNA, the CDR3 is TGTGCCAGCAGTGAAGCAGGAGGGATGAATCAGCCCCAGCATTTT. Residues: CASSEAGGMNQPQHF.

V gene TRBV5-1 combines with J gene TRBJ1-3; TRBD1 matches at 7 bases. CDR3 length equals 21 residues. After removal of 1 base from V and 2 bases from J, the junction contained 21 bases not matched to a gene. Germline CDR1 and CDR2: SGHRS and YFSETQ. DNA of the CDR3: TGCGCCAGCAGCTTGATCCCAATGGCAGGGGGGACAAGCAGTCCTGGAAACACCATATATTTT. Its protein is CASSLIPMAGGTSSPGNTIYF.

The CDR3 reads CASSQDLSTDTQYF. The CDR3 nucleotides read TGCGCCAGCAGCCAAGATCTGAGCACAGATACGCAGTATTTT. The chain is built from TRBV4-1 and TRBJ2-3, with D unclear. This CDR3 spans 14 amino acids. Looked up from germline, CDR1 is MGHRA and CDR2 is YSYEKL. The V end lost 0 bases, the J end lost 0 bases, and 4 bases lay between the germline ends.

This clone was observed a single time. The gene calls are TRBV7-3 and TRBJ1-1, with TRBD1 matching 8 bases. The CDR3 is 15 residues long. Germline assignment: CDR1 SGHTA and CDR2 FQGTGA. V was clipped by 6 bases and J by 5 bases; unmatched bases: 11. CDR3 sequence: CASSFHRGNKTEAFF. CDR3 coding DNA: TGTGCCAGCAGTTTTCACAGGGGGAACAAAACTGAAGCTTTCTTT.

The rearrangement uses TRBV7-9 and TRBJ1-1; tentative D call: TRBD1 (5 bases). The V and J ends lost 1 base and 6 bases respectively, with 12 bases between them. The germline V gene encodes CDR1 SEHNR and CDR2 FQNEAQ (reference sequence). The CDR3 has 14 residues. The CDR3 sequence: CASSLVRAGAEAFF. The CDR3 DNA follows: TGTGCCAGCAGCTTAGTCAGGGCTGGCGCTGAAGCTTTCTTT.

J is TRBJ1-1 and V is TRBV28; possibly TRBD1 for D (6 bases). The ends were cut back, 2 bases at V and 6 bases at J, with 16 bases in the middle. The germline V gene encodes CDR1 MDHEN and CDR2 SYDVKM. The CDR3 has 15 residues. CDR3 residues: CASSLGGGVGAEAFF. The CDR3 DNA reads TGTGCCAGCAGTTTAGGAGGGGGGGTTGGAGCTGAAGCTTTCTTT.

The chain couples TRBV14 to TRBJ1-1; possibly TRBD1 for D (5 bases). Trimming took 3 bases from V and 4 from J, leaving 9 bases between them. This CDR3 region has 13 residues. Germline CDR1 is SGHDN and CDR2 is FVKESK. The CDR3: CASSQSGGTEAFF. The CDR3 DNA reads TGTGCCAGCAGCCAGTCGGGGGGCACTGAAGCTTTCTTT. The full variable domain, rest sourced from reference TRBV14 and TRBJ1-1, is EAGVTQFPSHSVIEKGQTVTLRCDPISGHDNLYWYRRVMGKEIKFLLHFVKESKQDESGMPNNRFLAERTGGTYSTLKVQPAELEDSGVYFCASSQSGGTEAFFGQGTRLTVV.